Listed below are T cell receptor beta chains from one sample, sequenced in a study of blood T cell repertoires in COVID-19. Libraries were prepared by immunoSEQ multiplex PCR; TCRdb keeps only in-frame clonotypes and omits some of them. Among a few hundred thousand clones listed, around nine tenths were seen once. The sequenced sample was PBMCs or T cells enriched from blood (not recorded which). These receptor sequences come from a woman aged 40 to 50 who had recovered from COVID-19. Both conserved end residues are part of each CDR3. A D gene is named only where the DNA matches it firmly. Part of the rows lack a size; the others show once, few, many or a class for expanded clones.

j_call d_call v_call clone_size cdr3_aa cdr3_nt
TRBJ2-1 - TRBV7-9 - CASRADGRDEQFF TGTGCCAGCAGAGCGGACGGCCGCGATGAGCAGTTCTTC
TRBJ1-3 - TRBV15 - CATSPGRGGSSGNTIYF TGTGCCACCAGCCCCGGAAGGGGGGGAAGCTCTGGAAACACCATATATTTT
TRBJ1-3 - TRBV4-3 - CASSQDNRASGNTIYF TGCGCCAGCAGCCAAGATAACAGGGCCTCTGGAAACACCATATATTTT
TRBJ2-7 TRBD1 TRBV20-1 - CSAAGGYEQYF TGCAGTGCTGCAGGGGGCTACGAGCAGTACTTC
TRBJ2-5 TRBD1 TRBV30 - CAWSAGGTGVETQYF TGTGCCTGGAGTGCTGGGGGGACAGGAGTGGAGACCCAGTACTTC
TRBJ1-4 - TRBV4-2 - CASSQTTERGEKLFF TGTGCCAGCAGCCAAACGACGGAAAGAGGGGAAAAACTGTTTTTT
TRBJ1-2 TRBD1 TRBV9 - CASSLKTGTGSGLGYTF TGTGCCAGCAGCCTAAAAACCGGGACAGGGTCGGGGCTTGGCTACACCTTC
TRBJ2-3 - TRBV20-1 once CSASVLFDTDTQYF TGCAGTGCTAGTGTCCTATTTGACACAGATACGCAGTATTTT
TRBJ2-1 TRBD2 TRBV7-3 - CASSQGLAEYNEQFF TGTGCCAGCAGTCAAGGACTAGCGGAATACAATGAGCAGTTCTTC
TRBJ1-5 TRBD1 TRBV2 - CASSDQRDRVNQPQHF TGTGCCAGCAGTGATCAAAGGGACAGGGTCAATCAGCCCCAGCATTTT
TRBJ2-7 - TRBV7-9 - CASSLQYEQYF TGTGCCAGCAGCTTACAGTATGAGCAGTACTTC
TRBJ1-5 TRBD1 TRBV2 - CASSARTGYSNQPQHF TGTGCCAGCAGTGCTAGGACAGGTTATAGCAATCAGCCCCAGCATTTT
TRBJ2-2 - TRBV28 once CASSSRTGELFF TGTGCCAGCAGTTCCAGGACCGGGGAGCTGTTTTTT
TRBJ2-2 - TRBV9 - CASSVGRGTGELFF TGTGCCAGCAGCGTAGGAAGGGGGACCGGGGAGCTGTTTTTT
TRBJ1-1 - TRBV19 once CASSKRGGLMNTEAFF TGTGCCAGTAGTAAACGTGGGGGACTAATGAACACTGAAGCTTTCTTT